This T cell receptor (beta chain) was recorded in a study of molecular identifiers for immune sequencing clone quantification. Via MiXCR, TCRdb re-called the PCR reads, giving one row per CDR3 protein. This table holds some 680,000 distinct CDR3 sequences, 25% found once. In the case of this clonotype: Antigen specificity is unknown.

Overall study results and limits: Because of identical TCR molecules sharing a barcode, sizes of highly expanded clones could be underestimated. Detecting spiked Jurkat TCR RNA from one cell among 1 million or so naive cells was reportedly possible.

The V gene lost 4 bases and the J gene lost 4 bases, with 14 bases spanning the gap. This CDR3 is built from 14 residues. Germline-derived CDR1 and CDR2 are SGHRS and YFSETQ. Libraries for naive CD8 T cells, which were made from approximately 20,000 to 980,000 sorted cells, drew on 10%, 30% or 50% of the RNA. For naive CD8 T cells, sorting used the CD8+CD4-CCR7+CD45RA+ phenotype. This receptor was identified in a human donor in good health. Some libraries in this study had Jurkat cell RNA spiked in. The sample comprised naive CD8+ T cells from blood, with Jurkat cell RNA spiked in. Subset denoted: FACS-sorted CD8+CD4-CCR7+CD45RA+ naive T cells. The J gene is TRBJ1-1, the V gene TRBV5-1; a weak D match, TRBD1 (5 bases). This CDR3 is CASSPTVMITEAFF. The CDR3 bases are TGCGCCAGCAGCCCGACAGTTATGATCACTGAAGCTTTCTTT.